A selection of T cell receptor beta chains follows, all from one sample in a study of blood T cell repertoires in COVID-19. Profiling relied on immunoSEQ multiplex PCR, and the TCRdb table lists in-frame clones only, not all of them. Among some 140,000 clones listed, about 90% were seen once. Sequencing was carried out using peripheral blood. The receptors originated from a man over 45 with acute or convalescent COVID-19. Each CDR3 is given with its conserved first and last residue. The order of the fields is CDR3 length, J gene, V gene, CDR3 protein.

19	TRBJ2-1	TRBV7-8	CASSPFLGQGRPGMNEQFF
14	TRBJ2-3	TRBV7-9	CASSSTGLTDTQYF
14	TRBJ1-4	TRBV10-3	CASGGNPEWEKLFF
14	TRBJ2-1	TRBV14	CASSLGIYYNEQFF
15	TRBJ1-3	TRBV5-4	CASSLAGTGSVTIYF
16	TRBJ2-5	TRBV3-1/TRBV3-2	CASSLQDRGRWETQYF
20	TRBJ2-3	TRBV24-1	CATRVSHSGGLPDSTDTQYF
14	TRBJ1-1	TRBV3-1/TRBV3-2	CASSQRSGGTEAFF
14	TRBJ1-2	TRBV28	CASRGAGESYGYTF
20	TRBJ2-5	TRBV11-2	CASSLDSWVKLAGTQETQYF
11	TRBJ1-2	TRBV7-9	CASSTQDGYTF
12	TRBJ2-5	TRBV7-2	CASSLGSRAQYF
15	TRBJ2-1	TRBV10-3	CAIRPGQGFYNEQFF
16	TRBJ2-2	TRBV4-1	CASSPRRTGGSGELFF
15	TRBJ2-3	TRBV6-2/TRBV6-3	CASSPGAGVTDTQYF
15	TRBJ1-5	TRBV6-5	CASRIGRGVGQPQHF
17	TRBJ1-4	TRBV19	CASSTYPATATNEKLFF
15	TRBJ2-1	TRBV10-3	CAIGRRSGSSDEQFF
15	TRBJ2-3	TRBV21-1	CASSEGTGGADTQYF
15	TRBJ2-1	TRBV5-6	CASSRAGGPYNEQFF
17	TRBJ2-7	TRBV5-1	CASSYFQRTGDPYEQYF
13	TRBJ1-2	TRBV5-4	CASSLGRGDGYTF
12	TRBJ2-1	TRBV11-2	CASWGGYNEQFF
17	TRBJ1-1	TRBV18	CASSPGQVGLMNTEAFF
13	TRBJ1-5	TRBV7-2	CASSFRGDQPQHF
16	TRBJ2-1	TRBV9	CASSVAPTAGNNEQFF
16	TRBJ2-2	TRBV5-4	CASSSGTTLNTGELFF
12	TRBJ1-1	TRBV28	CASSLLRDEAFF
16	TRBJ1-3	TRBV19	CASSPRQGAKGNTIYF
15	TRBJ2-1	TRBV3-1/TRBV3-2	CASSQGHGGYNEQFF
14	TRBJ1-6	TRBV28	CASRDRGDNSPLHF
13	TRBJ2-5	TRBV12-3/TRBV12-4	CASRSDRDQTQYF